The 29 T cell receptor beta chains in this list originate from one sample, sequenced in a study of blood T cell repertoires in COVID-19. Sequenced by immunoSEQ multiplex PCR; TCRdb stores in-frame clones only, minus some. The sample carries about 670,000 clones, over 80% recorded once. Material for sequencing was peripheral blood. These receptors were taken from a woman under 30 with acute or convalescent COVID-19.

In this sample, this clone turned up once. This chain joins TRBV5-1 and TRBJ2-5, with a weak D call TRBD2 (5 bases). The CDR3 contains 14 residues. The V gene's germline CDR1 is SGHRS and CDR2 YFSETQ. Trimming removed 3 bases from V and 4 bases from J, with 13 bases in between. The DNA of the CDR3 is TGCGCCAGCAGCTCCGGGCTGGCGGGAGAGACCCAGTACTTC. Translated: CASSSGLAGETQYF.

V usage is TRBV29-1 and J usage is TRBJ1-2; 8 positions match TRBD1. The CDR3 spans 12 residues. CDR1 SQVTM and CDR2 ANQGSEA come from the germline V gene. Unmatched junction bases numbered 5, after V lost 7 bases and J lost 4 bases. The CDR3 protein is CSEWTGSYGYTF. CDR3 coding DNA: TGCAGCGAATGGACAGGGAGCTATGGCTACACCTTC. The complete variable domain, with remaining parts taken from reference TRBV29-1 and TRBJ1-2, reads SAVISQKPSRDICQRGTSLTIQCQVDSQVTMMFWYRQQPGQSLTLIATANQGSEATYESGFVIDKFPISRPNLTFSTLTVSNMSPEDSSIYLCSEWTGSYGYTFGSGTRLTVV.

The sample holds one count of this clone. This chain uses TRBV6-2 or TRBV6-3 with TRBJ2-7, with 8 bases matching TRBD2. With 7 bases clipped from V and 4 bases from J, the junction kept 6 bases outside the gene matches. Germline assignment: CDR1 MNHEY and CDR2 SVGEGT. There are 13 residues in the CDR3. CDR3 nucleotides: TGTGCCAGCACCCCCGGGGGGGGGTACGAGCAGTACTTC. Protein: CASTPGGGYEQYF.

V gene TRBV21-1 combines with J gene TRBJ1-5; TRBD1 reflects the table's D call only, with no check against the DNA. TRBV21-1 corresponds to a pseudogene. The CDR3 runs to 14 residues. CDR3 in DNA: TGTGCCAGCAGCAATGCCAGTCCTAATCAGCCCCAGCATTTT. This sequence encodes CASSNASPNQPQHF.

The V and J genes are TRBV7-8 and TRBJ2-3; D is perhaps TRBD2 (7 bases). This CDR3 contains 16 residues. The V end was cut by 5 bases, the J end by 5 bases, with 20 bases between. Germline-derived CDR1 and CDR2 are SGHVS and FQNEAQ. CDR3 DNA: TGTGCCAGCAGCCCCCTAGGGGGGGGAGTTAAAGATACGCAGTATTTT. Its protein product is CASSPLGGGVKDTQYF.

The V call is TRBV5-5, the J call TRBJ1-2, with TRBD1 identical over 8 bases. CDR3 length: 13 residues. The germline V gene encodes CDR1 SGHKS and CDR2 YYEKEE (reference sequence). Trimming at V came to 4 bases and at J to 3 bases, leaving 2 bases not matched to a gene. CDR3: CASSLDRDYGYTF. The CDR3 coding sequence is TGTGCCAGCAGCCTGGACAGGGACTATGGCTACACCTTC.

V and J are TRBV5-6 and TRBJ1-5; possible D gene TRBD1, 5 bases. V was shortened by 5 bases and J by 2 bases, with 11 bases between the two germline ends. The CDR3 is made up of 14 amino acids. The V gene's germline CDR1 is SGHDT and CDR2 YYEEEE. The CDR3 spells CASSTGLGNQPQHF. For the CDR3, the DNA is TGTGCCAGCAGTACGGGACTGGGCAATCAGCCCCAGCATTTT.

This sequence joins TRBV15 and TRBJ2-7; 7 bases are a match to TRBD2. Germline V gene sequence: CDR1 LNHNV, CDR2 YYDKDF (reference sequence). CDR3 length: 15 residues. The ends lost 0 bases at V and 0 bases at J; junction bases unmatched: 2. In DNA form, the CDR3 reads TGTGCCACCAGCAGAGATTGGGGGGGCTCCTACGAGCAGTACTTC. Translating it yields CATSRDWGGSYEQYF.

This chain uses TRBV13 with TRBJ2-5; TRBD2 matches at 12 bases. Germline-derived CDR1 and CDR2 are PRHDT and FYEKMQ (reference sequence). The CDR3 is made up of 17 amino acids. The V and J ends lost 5 bases and 4 bases, in that order; junction bases with no gene match: 11. The CDR3 DNA reads TGTGCCAGCAGCCCCGGACTAGCGGGGCCGAGGGGAGAGACCCAGTACTTC. Its protein is CASSPGLAGPRGETQYF.

This chain joins TRBV11-1 and TRBJ1-4; D gene uncertain. The CDR3 is 16 amino acids. Trimming shortened V by 1 base and J by 0 bases, and 9 bases separated the two germline ends. The germline gives CDR1 SGHAT, CDR2 FQDESV (reference sequence). The CDR3 is CASSLVAGATNEKLFF. The CDR3 DNA is TGTGCCAGCAGCTTAGTCGCGGGAGCAACTAATGAAAAACTGTTTTTT.

The chain links TRBV9 to TRBJ1-1, with TRBD1 matching 7 bases. V gave up 5 bases and J gave up 7 bases; unmatched junction bases: 8. The CDR3 consists of 13 residues. The germline CDR1 and CDR2 sequences are SGDLS and YYNGEE. CDR3 loop: CASRKEGQLEAFF. In nucleotides, the CDR3 is TGTGCCAGCAGGAAAGAGGGACAGCTTGAAGCTTTCTTT.

This chain links TRBV19 with TRBJ1-2, with 9 bases aligning to TRBD1. This CDR3 is 13 amino acids long. The V gene's germline CDR1 is LNHDA and CDR2 SQIVND (reference sequence). Trimming took 5 bases from V and 4 from J; bases not matched to a gene: 2. As DNA, the CDR3 is TGTGCCAGTAGTGGACAGGGGTTCTATGGCTACACCTTC. Protein sequence: CASSGQGFYGYTF.

This CDR3 reads CASSLGLAGALRGTDTQYF. In DNA form, the CDR3 reads TGTGCCAGCAGCTTAGGACTAGCGGGGGCCCTAAGGGGCACAGATACGCAGTATTTT. The gene calls are TRBV7-8 and TRBJ2-3, with TRBD2 matching over 12 bases. Looked up from germline, CDR1 is SGHVS and CDR2 is FQNEAQ. This CDR3 spans 19 amino acids. V gave up 1 base and J gave up 1 base; unmatched junction bases: 9.

The chain recombines TRBV4-1 with TRBJ1-2; 7 positions agree with TRBD1. This CDR3 has 16 amino acids. Trimming at V came to 3 bases and at J to 4 bases, leaving 11 bases not matched to a gene. Per the germline V gene, CDR1 is MGHRA and CDR2 is YSYEKL. The chain's CDR3 is CASSQGPIDRVYGYTF. The CDR3 DNA reads as TGCGCCAGCAGCCAGGGGCCCATTGACAGGGTCTATGGCTACACCTTC.

The chain combines TRBV4-1 with TRBJ1-2, with TRBD1 as a possible D gene (5 bases). Germline V CDR1 and CDR2: MGHRA, YSYEKL. V was pared by 0 bases and J by 5 bases, with 16 bases between. The CDR3 consists of 16 residues. For the CDR3, the DNA is TGCGCCAGCAGCCAAGACGAAACCAGGGTATCATATGGCTACACCTTC. Protein sequence: CASSQDETRVSYGYTF.

The chain combines TRBV11-3 with TRBJ2-7; 7 nucleotides agree with TRBD1. The CDR3 extends over 13 amino acids. Germline-derived CDR1 and CDR2 are SGHNT and YENEEA. Losses at the gene ends were 5 bases for V and 2 bases for J; bases not matched to a gene: 3. Here the CDR3 DNA reads TGTGCCAGCAGCAGGGGGACAGCCTACGAGCAGTACTTC. This sequence encodes CASSRGTAYEQYF.

The chain employs TRBV7-9 and TRBJ2-1; the match to TRBD2 covers 7 bases. The V and J ends lost 5 bases and 5 bases, in that order; junction bases with no gene match: 12. Germline V lookup: CDR1 SEHNR, CDR2 FQNEAQ (reference sequence). The CDR3 totals 16 residues. CDR3 DNA: TGTGCCAGCAGCCCCGGACCGGAGCGGGGTCACAATGAGCAGTTCTTC. Its translation is CASSPGPERGHNEQFF.

The V gene is TRBV2, the J gene TRBJ2-7, with 7 bases matching TRBD1. The trim removed 6 bases at V and 3 bases at J, leaving 8 bases unmatched. CDR3 length equals 14 residues. CDR1 is SNHLY and CDR2 is FYNNEI in the germline V gene. CDR3 bases: TGTGCCAGCAGGGCCGGGACAGAACACTACGAGCAGTACTTC. This encodes CASRAGTEHYEQYF.

V is TRBV19 and J is TRBJ2-2; perhaps TRBD1 as D (5 bases). V shed 2 bases and J shed 4 bases, with 11 bases lying between them. CDR1 LNHDA and CDR2 SQIVND come from the germline V gene (reference sequence). The CDR3 consists of 15 residues. As DNA, the CDR3 is TGTGCCAGTAGTATATTCCAGGGTGGCACCGGGGAGCTGTTTTTT. It codes for CASSIFQGGTGELFF.

In its sample, this clone was seen a few times. This chain uses TRBV18 with TRBJ2-7, with 7 bases lining up with TRBD1. The J segment lost 2 bases and the V segment lost 6 bases, leaving 10 bases of the junction unmatched. This CDR3 is built from 15 residues. The V gene's germline CDR1 is KGHSH and CDR2 LQKENI. CDR3 region: CASSPTGDLTYEQYF. The CDR3 DNA follows: TGTGCCAGCTCTCCAACAGGGGACCTAACCTACGAGCAGTACTTC.

The chain combines TRBV30 with TRBJ1-4; 7 nucleotides line up with TRBD1. J was trimmed by 8 bases and V by 5 bases; bases with no gene match: 11. Germline V gene lookup returns CDR1 GTSNPN and CDR2 SVGIG (reference sequence). This CDR3 region has 14 residues. CDR3 sequence (DNA): TGTGCCTGGGGTCGGGAGGGGGCAGGGGAAAAACTGTTTTTT. Protein product: CAWGREGAGEKLFF.

This chain joins TRBV3-1 (or the pseudogene TRBV3-2) and TRBJ1-4, with D possibly being TRBD1 (6 bases). Germline CDR1 reads LGHDT; CDR2 reads YNNKEL (reference sequence). V was pared by 5 bases and J by 6 bases, with 31 bases between. This CDR3 is 20 amino acids long. CDR3 sequence reads: CASSSPRSPPDRRKYEKLFF. In nucleotides, the CDR3 is TGTGCCAGCAGCTCCCCAAGGTCCCCCCCCGACAGGAGGAAGTATGAAAAACTGTTTTTT.

This chain links TRBV7-2 with TRBJ1-5; D is ambiguous. The CDR3 runs 14 residues. V gave up 3 bases and J gave up 3 bases, with 9 bases separating them. In germline, CDR1 is SGHTA, CDR2 FQGNSA. CDR3 sequence (DNA): TGTGCCAGCAGCTTTGCATTACTCAATCAGCCCCAGCATTTT. Protein product: CASSFALLNQPQHF.

The chain has TRBV6-4 and TRBJ1-1; D possibly corresponds to TRBD1 (6 bases). Germline V gives CDR1 MRHNA, CDR2 SNTAGT. The CDR3 has 15 amino acids. Deletions cut 2 bases from V and 4 bases from J, with 14 bases between. CDR3 bases: TGTGCCAGCAGTGACCCAGGGGCAGGGACCACTGAAGCTTTCTTT. Translated, it gives CASSDPGAGTTEAFF.

The CDR3: CASSVRASLTEAFF. The CDR3 DNA follows: TGTGCCAGCAGCGTGCGGGCCTCTCTCACTGAAGCTTTCTTT. The chain uses TRBV7-8 and TRBJ1-1; the D is unclear. The germline V gene has CDR1 SGHVS and CDR2 FQNEAQ. V was clipped by 5 bases and J by 4 bases, with 14 bases between them. The CDR3 has 14 residues.

The genes are TRBV7-2 and TRBJ1-2; 10 positions agree with TRBD1. V trimming: 5 bases; J trimming: 7 bases; junction bases outside the gene matches: 4. Germline CDR1 and CDR2: SGHTA and FQGNSA. This CDR3 has 13 residues. The CDR3 loop reads CASSAGQGSGYTF. The CDR3 DNA reads as TGTGCCAGCAGCGCGGGACAGGGGTCTGGCTACACCTTC.

The chain carries TRBV19 and TRBJ2-7; a weak D match, TRBD1 (6 bases). V lost 5 bases and J 3 bases, leaving 14 bases between the germline ends. The germline CDR1 and CDR2 sequences are LNHDA and SQIVND (reference sequence). This CDR3 comprises 14 residues. CDR3 region: CASSPQGLGYEQYF. In DNA form, the CDR3 reads TGTGCCAGTAGTCCACAGGGATTGGGCTACGAGCAGTACTTC.

This clone has only a few counts. The rearrangement joins TRBV19 to TRBJ1-2; 7 nucleotides line up with TRBD1. Germline V gives CDR1 LNHDA, CDR2 SQIVND (reference sequence). The CDR3 loop spans 15 amino acids. V was pared by 6 bases and J by 2 bases, with 9 bases of the junction left unmatched. In DNA form, the CDR3 reads TGTGCCAGTAGAGTTGGGGACAGAAGGAACTATGGCTACACCTTC. Translated: CASRVGDRRNYGYTF. The variable domain in full, with the rest retrieved from reference TRBV19 and TRBJ1-2, is DGGITQSPKYLFRKEGQNVTLSCEQNLNHDAMYWYRQDPGQGLRLIYYSQIVNDFQKGDIAEGYSVSREKKESFPLTVTSAQKNPTAFYLCASRVGDRRNYGYTFGSGTRLTVV.

The chain has TRBV5-8 and TRBJ2-5; TRBD2 agrees at 8 bases. Germline V gives CDR1 SGHTS, CDR2 YDEGEE. V lost 1 base and J lost 1; bases outside the gene matches: 6. This CDR3 contains 16 residues. CDR3 sequence (DNA): TGTGCCAGCAGCTTGCCAGCGGGGGCCATCCAAGAGACCCAGTACTTC. Its protein is CASSLPAGAIQETQYF.